A selection of T cell receptor beta chains follows, all from one sample in a study of PD-1 blockade in classical Hodgkin lymphoma. TCRdb's copy holds only in-frame clones and misses some; the assay was immunoSEQ multiplex PCR. The table has 25,000 to 35,000 clones, 65% to 90% seen once. This sample comprised CD4+ T cells from blood, obtained at baseline. These receptors originate from a human donor with classical Hodgkin lymphoma. Each CDR3 is given with its conserved first and last residue. D genes are given only for firm matches. The size of a clone is reported for some rows only, either as once, few or many, or as a class for expanded clones.

CDR3nt: TGTGCCAGTACCCAAAGGGAACGGACTAGCGGACGAGAGCAGTTCTTC
CDR3aa: CASTQRERTSGREQFF
abundance: once
d_gene: TRBD2
v_gene: TRBV19
j_gene: TRBJ2-1

CDR3nt: TGTGCTAGTGGCACCGACGGGAACACTGAAGCTTTCTTT
CDR3aa: CASGTDGNTEAFF
abundance: once
d_gene: .
v_gene: TRBV12-5
j_gene: TRBJ1-1

CDR3nt: TGTGCCAGTAGGTCCGGGAGAAACACAGATACGCAGTATTTT
CDR3aa: CASRSGRNTDTQYF
abundance: .
d_gene: .
v_gene: TRBV19
j_gene: TRBJ2-3

CDR3nt: TGTGCCATCAGTGAGTCGGCGTCAGGGGGACTCAATGAGCAGTTCTTC
CDR3aa: CAISESASGGLNEQFF
abundance: .
d_gene: .
v_gene: TRBV10-3
j_gene: TRBJ2-1

CDR3nt: TGTGCCAGCAGCCCCGCCCGGGCGACCTACGAGCAGTACTTC
CDR3aa: CASSPARATYEQYF
abundance: once
d_gene: .
v_gene: TRBV7-2
j_gene: TRBJ2-7

CDR3nt: TGTGCCAGCAGCAAAGTAGCGCCAGGGGGCAAACCCTACGAGCAGTACTTC
CDR3aa: CASSKVAPGGKPYEQYF
abundance: .
d_gene: .
v_gene: TRBV21-1
j_gene: TRBJ2-7

CDR3nt: TGCGCCAGCAGCCAAGATCTCTTCCCGGGACAGGGTTCCTACGAGCAGTACTTC
CDR3aa: CASSQDLFPGQGSYEQYF
abundance: .
d_gene: TRBD1
v_gene: TRBV4-3
j_gene: TRBJ2-7

CDR3nt: TGTGCCAGTAGTACCGGACTAGCGGGATTTCGGGGAGATACGCAGTATTTT
CDR3aa: CASSTGLAGFRGDTQYF
abundance: .
d_gene: TRBD2
v_gene: TRBV19
j_gene: TRBJ2-3

CDR3nt: TGTGCCAGTAGTAAGGCCGTTGTCTACGAGCAGTACTTC
CDR3aa: CASSKAVVYEQYF
abundance: .
d_gene: .
v_gene: TRBV19
j_gene: TRBJ2-7

CDR3nt: TGTGCCAGCAGCCAAGCGGGGAATGAGCAGTTCTTC
CDR3aa: CASSQAGNEQFF
abundance: .
d_gene: .
v_gene: TRBV4-2
j_gene: TRBJ2-1

CDR3nt: TGTGCCAGCAGTGAAAGGACGGGAACTAATGAAAAACTGTTTTTT
CDR3aa: CASSERTGTNEKLFF
abundance: .
d_gene: .
v_gene: TRBV6-1
j_gene: TRBJ1-4

CDR3nt: TGTGCCAGCAGTACCACTAGGATTGAGCAGTTCTTC
CDR3aa: CASSTTRIEQFF
abundance: .
d_gene: .
v_gene: TRBV27
j_gene: TRBJ2-1

CDR3nt: TGTGCCAGCAGTCCTAGCGGGGAGGCAGATACGCAGTATTTT
CDR3aa: CASSPSGEADTQYF
abundance: once
d_gene: TRBD2
v_gene: TRBV28
j_gene: TRBJ2-3

CDR3nt: TGTGCCAGCAACATTTTTCATGCCCAAGGGGCCAACGTCCTGACTTTC
CDR3aa: CASNIFHAQGANVLTF
abundance: .
d_gene: .
v_gene: TRBV7-2
j_gene: TRBJ2-6

CDR3nt: TGTGCCAGCAGTTCCCAAGGTGTCCGCGGGGGGGGCTACACCTTC
CDR3aa: CASSSQGVRGGGYTF
abundance: .
d_gene: .
v_gene: TRBV6-5
j_gene: TRBJ1-2

CDR3nt: TGTGCCAGCAGCTTAGCCACCGGCTACGAGCAGTACTTC
CDR3aa: CASSLATGYEQYF
abundance: .
d_gene: .
v_gene: TRBV11-3
j_gene: TRBJ2-7

CDR3nt: TGTGCCAGCAGTCCCTCGGAGTACAATCAGCCCCAGCATTTT
CDR3aa: CASSPSEYNQPQHF
abundance: .
d_gene: .
v_gene: TRBV27
j_gene: TRBJ1-5

CDR3nt: TGTGCCAGCAGCTTATTCTCGGGACTTGCCTACGAGCAGTACTTC
CDR3aa: CASSLFSGLAYEQYF
abundance: .
d_gene: .
v_gene: TRBV7-2
j_gene: TRBJ2-7

CDR3nt: TGTGCCAGCAGCATAAGTGGTGGAATGAGCTCCTACAATGAGCAGTTCTTC
CDR3aa: CASSISGGMSSYNEQFF
abundance: .
d_gene: .
v_gene: TRBV5-4
j_gene: TRBJ2-1

CDR3nt: TGTGCCAGCAGCTTAGAGGGGGGTCTCGAGCAGTACTTC
CDR3aa: CASSLEGGLEQYF
abundance: .
d_gene: .
v_gene: TRBV11-2
j_gene: TRBJ2-7

CDR3nt: TGTGCCAGCAGCTTAGGCTTGTACTACGAGCAGTACTTC
CDR3aa: CASSLGLYYEQYF
abundance: once
d_gene: .
v_gene: TRBV7-9
j_gene: TRBJ2-7

CDR3nt: TGTGCCAGCAGCCAAGATGAACCTTGGCGGGCCTACAATGAGCAGTTCTTC
CDR3aa: CASSQDEPWRAYNEQFF
abundance: .
d_gene: .
v_gene: TRBV14
j_gene: TRBJ2-1

CDR3nt: TGTGCCAGAGGGGCGGGCGGGAGCCCCTCCTACGAGCAGTACTTC
CDR3aa: CARGAGGSPSYEQYF
abundance: once
d_gene: TRBD2
v_gene: TRBV28
j_gene: TRBJ2-7

CDR3nt: TGTGCCAGCAGGGCATACTCGGCGGCAGATACGCAGTATTTT
CDR3aa: CASRAYSAADTQYF
abundance: few
d_gene: .
v_gene: TRBV5-6
j_gene: TRBJ2-3

CDR3nt: TGTGCCAGCGGACAACAGGGGATAAACTATGGCTACACCTTC
CDR3aa: CASGQQGINYGYTF
abundance: .
d_gene: TRBD1
v_gene: TRBV6-5
j_gene: TRBJ1-2

CDR3nt: TGTGCCAGTAGTATGGGGGGAGATCTCACCGGGGAGCTGTTTTTT
CDR3aa: CASSMGGDLTGELFF
abundance: .
d_gene: .
v_gene: TRBV19
j_gene: TRBJ2-2

CDR3nt: TGCGCCAGCAGCATTACAGGGGGAGTAAACAATGAGCAGTTCTTC
CDR3aa: CASSITGGVNNEQFF
abundance: .
d_gene: TRBD1
v_gene: TRBV5-1
j_gene: TRBJ2-1

CDR3nt: TGTGCCAGCAGCTTAGGGCAGGGGAGTGGCTACACCTTC
CDR3aa: CASSLGQGSGYTF
abundance: .
d_gene: .
v_gene: TRBV7-8
j_gene: TRBJ1-2

CDR3nt: TGTGCCAGCAGCCCGACAGGGGCTAACACCGGGGAGCTGTTTTTT
CDR3aa: CASSPTGANTGELFF
abundance: .
d_gene: TRBD1
v_gene: TRBV5-6
j_gene: TRBJ2-2

CDR3nt: TGCGCCAGCAGTGAATACGGGAGGGCTAATTCCGGGGAGCTGTTTTTT
CDR3aa: CASSEYGRANSGELFF
abundance: once
d_gene: TRBD2
v_gene: TRBV10-1
j_gene: TRBJ2-2

CDR3nt: TGTGCCAGCAGCCTAGGGGCCCGTCTGCACGAGCAGTTCTTC
CDR3aa: CASSLGARLHEQFF
abundance: .
d_gene: .
v_gene: TRBV13
j_gene: TRBJ2-1

CDR3nt: TGTGCCAGCACATCTCCCTGGACTAGCGGGATAGGGGCTGAGACCCAGTACTTC
CDR3aa: CASTSPWTSGIGAETQYF
abundance: .
d_gene: TRBD2
v_gene: TRBV28
j_gene: TRBJ2-5

CDR3nt: TGTGCCAGCAGCCATAGCGGGAGACACCACGAGCAGTACTTC
CDR3aa: CASSHSGRHHEQYF
abundance: .
d_gene: TRBD2
v_gene: TRBV7-2
j_gene: TRBJ2-7

CDR3nt: TGCAGCGTTAGTGGGAGGGCCATCAATGAGCAGTTCTTC
CDR3aa: CSVSGRAINEQFF
abundance: .
d_gene: TRBD2
v_gene: TRBV29-1
j_gene: TRBJ2-1

CDR3nt: TGTGCCAGCAGTTACTCGATCGGGGGGAGCACAGATACGCAGTATTTT
CDR3aa: CASSYSIGGSTDTQYF
abundance: .
d_gene: TRBD2
v_gene: TRBV6-5
j_gene: TRBJ2-3

CDR3nt: TGTGCCAGCAGCGGCGATAACAATCAGCCCCAGCATTTT
CDR3aa: CASSGDNNQPQHF
abundance: .
d_gene: .
v_gene: TRBV11-2
j_gene: TRBJ1-5

CDR3nt: TGTGCCAGCGGGGGCCTCTCTGGAAACACCATATATTTT
CDR3aa: CASGGLSGNTIYF
abundance: .
d_gene: .
v_gene: TRBV2
j_gene: TRBJ1-3

CDR3nt: TGTGCCAGCAGTTGGGGGGGGGTCCCGAGGGGAGGTCAGCCCCAGCATTTT
CDR3aa: CASSWGGVPRGGQPQHF
abundance: .
d_gene: .
v_gene: TRBV6-4
j_gene: TRBJ1-5

CDR3nt: TGTGCCAGCAGTGAAGAAGGTCAGGCGGGTAACTATGGCTACACCTTC
CDR3aa: CASSEEGQAGNYGYTF
abundance: few
d_gene: .
v_gene: TRBV6-1
j_gene: TRBJ1-2

CDR3nt: TGCAGCGGGCGGGACAGGGTGAGCTACGAGCAGTACTTC
CDR3aa: CSGRDRVSYEQYF
abundance: .
d_gene: TRBD1
v_gene: TRBV29-1
j_gene: TRBJ2-7

CDR3nt: TGTGCCAGCAGCCTACAGGGGTGGGGCTATGGCTACACCTTC
CDR3aa: CASSLQGWGYGYTF
abundance: once
d_gene: TRBD1
v_gene: TRBV28
j_gene: TRBJ1-2

CDR3nt: TGCAGCGTTGCGTATGGGACAGCTCAAGAGACCCAGTACTTC
CDR3aa: CSVAYGTAQETQYF
abundance: .
d_gene: TRBD1
v_gene: TRBV29-1
j_gene: TRBJ2-5

CDR3nt: TGTGCCAGCAGCTTAAGAGGACAGGGGAAGGGCTACACCTTC
CDR3aa: CASSLRGQGKGYTF
abundance: .
d_gene: TRBD1
v_gene: TRBV11-2
j_gene: TRBJ1-2

CDR3nt: TGTGCCAGCAGTGTGGGGGGCGGATCGAACTCCGGGGCCAACGTCCTGACTTTC
CDR3aa: CASSVGGGSNSGANVLTF
abundance: .
d_gene: .
v_gene: TRBV27
j_gene: TRBJ2-6

CDR3nt: TGTGCCAGCTCACCTAACGGGGGTTCGAACACTGAAGCTTTCTTT
CDR3aa: CASSPNGGSNTEAFF
abundance: .
d_gene: .
v_gene: TRBV18
j_gene: TRBJ1-1

CDR3nt: TGTGCCAGCTCACCGCGGGACAGTTACAATGAGCAGTTCTTC
CDR3aa: CASSPRDSYNEQFF
abundance: once
d_gene: .
v_gene: TRBV18
j_gene: TRBJ2-1

CDR3nt: TGTGCCAGCACCTTAACATTAGGTGGGAATGAGCAGTTCTTC
CDR3aa: CASTLTLGGNEQFF
abundance: .
d_gene: .
v_gene: TRBV11-2
j_gene: TRBJ2-1

CDR3nt: TGTGCCAGCAGTTCGAGACAGCGCAGCTTGAACACTGAAGCTTTCTTT
CDR3aa: CASSSRQRSLNTEAFF
abundance: .
d_gene: .
v_gene: TRBV28
j_gene: TRBJ1-1

CDR3nt: TGTGCCAGCAGCCCAGAGGGGTATGAGCAGTTCTTC
CDR3aa: CASSPEGYEQFF
abundance: .
d_gene: .
v_gene: TRBV5-4
j_gene: TRBJ2-1

CDR3nt: TGTGCCAGCAGCGACGTGCTAGCGGAGCAGTTCTTC
CDR3aa: CASSDVLAEQFF
abundance: few
d_gene: .
v_gene: TRBV5-8
j_gene: TRBJ2-1

CDR3nt: TGTGCCAGCAGTTTAGCGGGACAGGGTAAAATTACTGAAGCTTTCTTT
CDR3aa: CASSLAGQGKITEAFF
abundance: .
d_gene: TRBD1
v_gene: TRBV27
j_gene: TRBJ1-1

CDR3nt: TGTGCCAGCAGCCGAGTGGGACTAGCGGGAAATGAGCAGTTCTTC
CDR3aa: CASSRVGLAGNEQFF
abundance: .
d_gene: TRBD2
v_gene: TRBV6-1
j_gene: TRBJ2-1

CDR3nt: TGTGCCAGCAAGGAGCGGGAGAGTCATGAGCAGTTCTTC
CDR3aa: CASKERESHEQFF
abundance: .
d_gene: TRBD2
v_gene: TRBV7-9
j_gene: TRBJ2-1

CDR3nt: TGTGCCAGCAGTTTCGGGGCCCAGCGTAATGAAAAACTGTTTTTT
CDR3aa: CASSFGAQRNEKLFF
abundance: .
d_gene: .
v_gene: TRBV28
j_gene: TRBJ1-4

CDR3nt: TGCGCCAGCAGCACAGCGAGCTCCTACAATGAGCAGTTCTTC
CDR3aa: CASSTASSYNEQFF
abundance: .
d_gene: .
v_gene: TRBV5-1
j_gene: TRBJ2-1

CDR3nt: TGCGCCAGCAGCCAAGACCGGGGGTATAGCACAGATACGCAGTATTTT
CDR3aa: CASSQDRGYSTDTQYF
abundance: .
d_gene: .
v_gene: TRBV4-1
j_gene: TRBJ2-3

CDR3nt: TGTGCCAGCAGCCGCCTAGCGGGAGGCTACAATGAGCAGTTCTTC
CDR3aa: CASSRLAGGYNEQFF
abundance: .
d_gene: TRBD2
v_gene: TRBV14
j_gene: TRBJ2-1